A selection of T cell receptor beta chains follows, all from one sample in a study of T cells in Graves' hyperthyroidism and ophthalmopathy. MiXCR, applied by TCRdb to the multiplex PCR reads, yields one record per CDR3 protein. The sample yields fewer than 400,000 distinct CDR3 sequences, 11% to 15% seen once. Material: blood. All receptors derive from a man aged 45-60 years with Graves' ophthalmopathy. Each CDR3 is given with its conserved first and last residue. The D gene is left open where the match is weak. Rows may omit the clone size; those that give it use once, few, many or a size class.

d_gene	abundance	v_gene	j_gene	CDR3aa	CDR3nt
NA	NA	TRBV6-1	TRBJ2-5	CATHLWVETQYF	TGTGCCACCCACCTCTGGGTAGAGACCCAGTACTTC
NA	many	TRBV5-1	TRBJ2-3	CASSRSSVSTDTQYF	TGCGCCAGCAGCAGGTCTAGCGTCAGCACAGATACGCAGTATTTT
NA	few	TRBV5-1	TRBJ1-2	CASSPVMDKNKRNYGYTF	TGCGCCAGCAGCCCGGTAATGGATAAGAATAAACGTAACTATGGCTACACCTTC
TRBD2	few	TRBV24-1	TRBJ2-1	CATSDSTRMMTSGSYNEQFF	TGTGCCACCAGTGATTCCACCCGGATGATGACTAGCGGCTCCTACAATGAGCAGTTCTTC
NA	few	TRBV12-3/TRBV12-4	TRBJ2-6	CASTGGLGGYSGANVLTF	TGTGCCAGCACCGGGGGACTAGGGGGCTACTCTGGGGCCAACGTCCTGACTTTC
TRBD2	NA	TRBV6-4	TRBJ2-1	CASSDASGTNNEQFF	TGTGCCAGCAGTGATGCTAGCGGGACTAACAATGAGCAGTTCTTC
NA	many	TRBV27	TRBJ1-1	CASSLVGSAEAFF	TGTGCCAGCAGTTTGGTCGGATCGGCAGAAGCTTTCTTT
TRBD1	many	TRBV28	TRBJ2-6	CASSRPGTGSSGANVLTF	TGTGCCAGCAGCCGGCCCGGGACAGGTTCCTCTGGGGCCAACGTCCTGACTTTC
TRBD1	many	TRBV2	TRBJ2-7	CASSEDRVYEQYF	TGTGCCAGCAGTGAGGACAGGGTCTACGAGCAGTACTTC
NA	few	TRBV18	TRBJ2-7	CASSPPEEQYF	TGTGCCAGCTCACCACCGGAAGAGCAGTACTTC
TRBD2	many	TRBV20-1	TRBJ2-1	CSARTLAGAYNEQFF	TGCAGTGCTAGAACCTTAGCGGGAGCCTACAATGAGCAGTTCTTC
TRBD2	many	TRBV20-1	TRBJ2-3	CSARTSQGTDTQYF	TGCAGTGCGAGGACTAGCCAGGGAACAGATACGCAGTATTTT